The 28 T cell receptor beta chains below come from one sample, sequenced in a study of control samples from healthy donors and cancer patients. Sequenced by immunoSEQ multiplex PCR; TCRdb stores in-frame clones only, minus some. The table has 2,000 to 3,000 clones, 96% seen once. Sequencing used PBMCs. Receptors were obtained from a man between 65 and 79 years old with colorectal cancer.

This clone was recorded a few times. Here the CDR3 reads CASSLEATSYNEQFF. DNA for the CDR3: TGTGCCAGCAGCTTGGAGGCAACATCCTACAATGAGCAGTTCTTC. The V gene is TRBV5-5, the J gene TRBJ2-1; D gene ambiguous. V was pared by 0 bases and J by 1 base, with 8 bases between. Germline CDR1 reads SGHKS; CDR2 reads YYEKEE (reference sequence). This CDR3 contains 15 residues.

The CDR3 loop is CARSLDSNQPQHF. CDR3 nucleotides: TGTGCCAGAAGCTTGGATAGCAATCAGCCCCAGCATTTT. J is TRBJ1-5 and V is TRBV5-3; D ambiguous. TRBV5-3 is filed as an ORF, its function uncertain. The CDR3 contains 13 residues. V was pared by 0 bases and J by 0 bases, with 1 base between.

The chain employs TRBV4-1 and TRBJ1-4, with D possibly matching TRBD1 (6 bases). V gave up 4 bases and J gave up 2 bases, with 14 bases separating them. In germline, CDR1 is MGHRA, CDR2 YSYEKL. The CDR3 spans 16 residues. The CDR3 sequence: CASSPEGEATNEKLFF. CDR3 in DNA: TGCGCCAGCAGCCCTGAGGGGGAGGCTACTAATGAAAAACTGTTTTTT.

The chain combines TRBV6-5 with TRBJ1-1; possible D gene TRBD1, 5 bases. In germline, CDR1 is MNHEY, CDR2 SVGAGI. This CDR3 spans 14 amino acids. V lost 4 bases and J lost 6, with 15 bases in between. CDR3 sequence: CASSSGTGGAEAFF. CDR3 nucleotide sequence: TGTGCCAGCAGTTCTGGGACCGGCGGGGCTGAAGCTTTCTTT.

This chain uses TRBV10-2 with TRBJ2-3; 10 bases agree with TRBD1. After removal of 3 bases from V and 6 bases from J, the junction contained 6 bases not matched to a gene. The V gene's germline CDR1 is WSHSY and CDR2 SAAADI. The CDR3 is 15 residues long. Written as DNA, the CDR3 is TGCGCCAGCAGTGACTCCGGGACAGGGGCCGATACGCAGTATTTT. Its translation is CASSDSGTGADTQYF.

This sequence joins TRBV2 and TRBJ2-5; D is ambiguous. The V end lost 4 bases, the J end lost 4 bases, and 10 bases lay between the germline ends. The CDR3 consists of 13 residues. Per germline, CDR1 SNHLY and CDR2 FYNNEI. CDR3 nucleotide sequence: TGTGCCAGCAGTGTCATTGGGGTAGAGACCCAGTACTTC. It translates to CASSVIGVETQYF.

The rearrangement joins TRBV7-9 to TRBJ1-4, with D unclear. V was cut by 1 base and J by 14 bases, with 8 bases left in between. Germline CDR1 reads SEHNR; CDR2 reads FQNEAQ (reference sequence). CDR3 length equals 11 residues. The CDR3 coding sequence is TGTGCCAGCAGCTTAGGGCAGAGTCTGTTTTTT. Translated, it gives CASSLGQSLFF.

The V call is TRBV10-2, the J call TRBJ1-6, with D unresolved. Germline values: CDR1 WSHSY, CDR2 SAAADI. The CDR3 has 16 amino acids. V was shortened by 0 bases and J by 7 bases, with 13 bases between the two germline ends. The CDR3 DNA follows: TGCGCCAGCAGTGAGTCAACCTACTGGATGAATTCACCCCTCCACTTT. This gives the protein CASSESTYWMNSPLHF.

The gene calls are TRBV7-9 and TRBJ2-7; TRBD2 might be the D (6 bases). CDR3 length: 14 amino acids. Trimming stripped 4 bases from V and 6 bases from J, with 16 bases between. The germline V gene encodes CDR1 SEHNR and CDR2 FQNEAQ (reference sequence). The CDR3 coding sequence is TGTGCCAGCAGCTGGGGGGAGAGGGAGTTCGAGCAGTACTTC. Protein sequence: CASSWGEREFEQYF.

V and J are TRBV27 and TRBJ2-1, with D perhaps TRBD1 (5 bases). In germline, CDR1 is MNHEY, CDR2 SMNVEV (reference sequence). The V and J ends lost 0 bases and 7 bases respectively, with 7 bases between them. This CDR3 region has 13 residues. The CDR3 sequence: CASSLSGQNEQFF. DNA of the CDR3: TGTGCCAGCAGTTTATCGGGGCAGAATGAGCAGTTCTTC.

The chain is built from TRBV9 and TRBJ1-5; no firm D call. Germline V gene sequence: CDR1 SGDLS, CDR2 YYNGEE. The CDR3 length is 15 residues. The V end was cut by 3 bases, the J end by 4 bases, with 14 bases between. The CDR3 loop is CASSDRPGNNQPQHF. CDR3 in DNA: TGTGCCAGCAGCGACCGCCCGGGGAATAATCAGCCCCAGCATTTT.

V usage is TRBV29-1 and J usage is TRBJ1-1; the D gene is possibly TRBD1 (5 bases). Trimming stripped 7 bases from V and 0 bases from J, with 9 bases between. Germline CDR1 and CDR2: SQVTM and ANQGSEA. This CDR3 is 12 amino acids long. The CDR3 loop is CSAGTVNTEAFF. CDR3 sequence (DNA): TGCAGCGCCGGGACTGTGAACACTGAAGCTTTCTTT.

The chain recombines TRBV7-9 with TRBJ1-1, with TRBD1 as a possible D gene (6 bases). Trimming stripped 6 bases from V and 1 base from J, with 12 bases between. The CDR3 runs to 14 residues. Germline V gene lookup returns CDR1 SEHNR and CDR2 FQNEAQ (reference sequence). The CDR3 is CASRDQGKNTEAFF. The CDR3 coding sequence is TGTGCCAGCAGAGATCAGGGGAAGAACACTGAAGCTTTCTTT.

The count of this clone is one. The rearrangement uses TRBV3-1 (or the pseudogene TRBV3-2) and TRBJ1-3; maybe TRBD1 (5 bases). V was pared by 3 bases and J by 0 bases, with 12 bases between. Germline-derived CDR1 and CDR2 are LGHDT and YNNKEL (reference sequence). The CDR3 is 16 residues long. The CDR3 region is CASSHPWGTSGNTIYF. As DNA, the CDR3 is TGTGCCAGCAGCCACCCCTGGGGGACCTCTGGAAACACCATATATTTT.

This rearrangement joins TRBV6-5 to TRBJ1-4; unclear D gene. The CDR3 consists of 14 residues. The germline gives CDR1 MNHEY, CDR2 SVGAGI. V was clipped by 7 bases and J by 0 bases, with 9 bases between them. The CDR3: CASTSGSTNEKLFF. The CDR3 DNA is TGTGCCAGCACTTCGGGTTCAACTAATGAAAAACTGTTTTTT.

DNA for the CDR3: TGTGCCACCAGTGACCCGGGACCATCCAGGCACAATGAGCAGTTCTTC. It yields the protein CATSDPGPSRHNEQFF. The rearrangement links TRBV24-1 to TRBJ2-1; tentatively, D is TRBD1 or TRBD2 (5 bases each). Trimming left V 4 bases short and J 5 bases short, with 17 bases between. This CDR3 spans 16 amino acids. Germline assignment: CDR1 KGHDR and CDR2 SFDVKD.

The rearrangement joins TRBV11-2 to TRBJ2-5; 8 bases agree with TRBD1. Trimming at V came to 1 base and at J to 4 bases, leaving 8 bases not matched to a gene. CDR1 SGHAT and CDR2 FQNNGV come from the germline V gene. The CDR3 length is 16 residues. Here the CDR3 DNA reads TGTGCCAGCAGCTTAGGGGGGGCAGGGGGCGGAGAGACCCAGTACTTC. Protein sequence: CASSLGGAGGGETQYF.

V gene TRBV21-1 combines with J gene TRBJ2-1; TRBD2 was called by the table and not checked on the DNA. TRBV21-1 is given as a pseudogene. This CDR3 is built from 17 residues. CDR3 amino acids: CASRVSIATPSDNEQFF. The CDR3 nucleotides are TGTGCCAGCAGGGTCAGCATAGCTACACCATCCGACAATGAGCAGTTCTTC.

The chain combines TRBV18 with TRBJ2-4; no definite D call. The CDR3 loop spans 16 amino acids. Germline V gene lookup returns CDR1 KGHSH and CDR2 LQKENI. Trimming removed 2 bases from V and 0 bases from J, with 11 bases in between. The CDR3 sequence: CASSPGFNPAKNIQYF. CDR3 nucleotides: TGTGCCAGCTCACCAGGCTTCAATCCAGCCAAAAACATTCAGTACTTC.

The chain links TRBV5-1 to TRBJ2-7; D ambiguous. This CDR3 has 15 amino acids. V was shortened by 0 bases and J by 6 bases, with 16 bases between the two germline ends. CDR1 is SGHRS and CDR2 is YFSETQ in the germline V gene. In DNA form, the CDR3 reads TGCGCCAGCAGCTTGGGGGCAGCTCGCTCTGGCGAGCAGTACTTC. Translation: CASSLGAARSGEQYF.

The chain has TRBV19 and TRBJ2-4, with TRBD2 matching over 12 bases. Per the germline V gene, CDR1 is LNHDA and CDR2 is SQIVND (reference sequence). Trimming cost V 1 base and J 0 bases; bases outside gene matches: 4. This CDR3 region has 18 residues. Here the CDR3 DNA reads TGTGCCAGTAGTATAGTACTAGCGGGGGGCGTAGCCAAAAACATTCAGTACTTC. Amino acids: CASSIVLAGGVAKNIQYF.

The chain recombines TRBV30 with TRBJ1-3; D is unresolved. Germline V gene data show CDR1 as GTSNPN and CDR2 as SVGIG (reference sequence). The CDR3 consists of 12 residues. V dropped 0 bases and J dropped 3 bases, with 3 bases sitting between them. For the CDR3, the DNA is TGTGCCTGGAGTGTAGGTGGAAACACCATATATTTT. Amino acids: CAWSVGGNTIYF.

The genes are TRBV5-1 and TRBJ2-3; 10 bases map to TRBD1. CDR1 SGHRS and CDR2 YFSETQ come from the germline V gene. CDR3 length: 15 amino acids. V lost 4 bases to trimming and J lost 4 bases; unmatched junction nucleotides: 6. The CDR3 DNA sequence: TGCGCCAGCAGCCCGGGGACAGGGGTGGCAGATACGCAGTATTTT. This translates into CASSPGTGVADTQYF.

The chain has TRBV11-2 and TRBJ2-1; 7 nucleotides line up with TRBD2. The germline CDR1 and CDR2 sequences are SGHAT and FQNNGV. The CDR3 sequence is 15 residues long. Trimming at V came to 5 bases and at J to 3 bases, leaving 7 bases not matched to a gene. DNA of the CDR3: TGTGCCAGCAGCCTCGGGAGGCCCGACTACAATGAGCAGTTCTTC. The encoded protein is CASSLGRPDYNEQFF. Variable domain in full (rest from reference TRBV11-2 and TRBJ2-1): EAGVAQSPRYKIIEKRQSVAFWCNPISGHATLYWYQQILGQGPKLLIQFQNNGVVDDSQLPKDRFSAERLKGVDSTLKIQPAKLEDSAVYLCASSLGRPDYNEQFFGPGTRLTVL.

This chain uses TRBV12-3 or TRBV12-4 with TRBJ2-5, with no clear D. V lost 7 bases to trimming and J lost 3 bases, with 12 bases between them. The CDR3 runs to 13 residues. CDR3 nucleotides: TGTGCCAGCAAGCCATTGTACAAAGAGACCCAGTACTTC. It translates to CASKPLYKETQYF.

V gene TRBV7-9 combines with J gene TRBJ2-7; D remains unclear. V lost 5 bases, J lost 2 bases, and 10 bases lay in between. CDR3 length equals 13 residues. CDR1 and CDR2 from the germline V gene are SEHNR and FQNEAQ (reference sequence). Here the CDR3 reads CASSPVSTYEQYF. CDR3 in DNA: TGTGCCAGCAGCCCAGTTTCTACCTACGAGCAGTACTTC.

The genes are TRBV21-1 and TRBJ1-2. TRBV21-1 is given as a pseudogene. This CDR3 has 17 amino acids. This chain's CDR3 is CASSNPHKRVSVYGYTF. The CDR3 DNA is TGTGCCAGCAGCAATCCCCATAAGAGAGTCAGCGTCTATGGCTACACCTTC.

This clone was detected a few times. The genes are TRBV9 and TRBJ1-1; D ambiguous. CDR1 and CDR2 (germline): SGDLS, YYNGEE. V lost 0 bases, J lost 4 bases, and 13 bases lay in between. The CDR3 contains 15 residues. Written as DNA, the CDR3 is TGTGCCAGCAGCGTAGAGTTTGACATGATCACTGAAGCTTTCTTT. It is translated as CASSVEFDMITEAFF.